This is a list of T cell receptor beta chains from one sample in a study of T cell responses to AZD1222 COVID-19 vaccine. Assay used: immunoSEQ multiplex PCR; TCRdb lists only in-frame clones, some missing. The sample yields 150,000 to 200,000 clones, just over 90% seen once. The specimen comprised peripheral blood, sampled on day 0 of AZD1222 vaccination. The receptors shown here come from an adult in good health. Both conserved end residues are part of each CDR3. Each record gives: J gene, clone size, D gene, CDR3 length, V gene, CDR3 DNA, CDR3 protein. A D gene is named only where the DNA matches it firmly. Clone size, where shown, is once, few, many, or a class for clones that have expanded.

j_gene: TRBJ1-2
abundance: -
d_gene: TRBD1
len: 12
v_gene: TRBV30
CDR3nt: TGTGCCTGGTGGACAGGGAACTATGGCTACACCTTC
CDR3aa: CAWWTGNYGYTF

j_gene: TRBJ2-7
abundance: -
d_gene: TRBD2
len: 13
v_gene: TRBV25-1
CDR3nt: TGTGCCAGCAAGGGACTAGCGGTCGGCGAGCAGTACTTC
CDR3aa: CASKGLAVGEQYF

j_gene: TRBJ2-5
abundance: few
d_gene: -
len: 14
v_gene: TRBV5-1
CDR3nt: TGCGCCAGCAGCTCTGAGCGGGCGGGAGAGACCCAGTACTTC
CDR3aa: CASSSERAGETQYF

j_gene: TRBJ2-1
abundance: few
d_gene: -
len: 14
v_gene: TRBV7-9
CDR3nt: TGTGCCAGCAGCTTTTTGGGCTTAGACAATGAGCAGTTCTTC
CDR3aa: CASSFLGLDNEQFF

j_gene: TRBJ2-7
abundance: -
d_gene: TRBD1
len: 14
v_gene: TRBV27
CDR3nt: TGTGCCAGCAGTTTACCGGGACAGCCTTACGAGCAGTACTTC
CDR3aa: CASSLPGQPYEQYF

j_gene: TRBJ1-1
abundance: -
d_gene: -
len: 14
v_gene: TRBV5-1
CDR3nt: TGCGCCAGCAGCTTGGGCAATGGGGACACTGAAGCTTTCTTT
CDR3aa: CASSLGNGDTEAFF

j_gene: TRBJ2-4
abundance: -
d_gene: -
len: 15
v_gene: TRBV6-1
CDR3nt: TGTGCCAGCAGTGATGCGGGTATAGCCAAAAACATTCAGTACTTC
CDR3aa: CASSDAGIAKNIQYF

j_gene: TRBJ1-1
abundance: -
d_gene: -
len: 16
v_gene: TRBV18
CDR3nt: TGTGCCAGCTCACCGTTATCAGGGGCTGGGAACACTGAAGCTTTCTTT
CDR3aa: CASSPLSGAGNTEAFF

j_gene: TRBJ2-1
abundance: -
d_gene: TRBD2
len: 17
v_gene: TRBV5-1
CDR3nt: TGCGCCAGCAGCACCGGACTAGCGGTTAAGGAATACAATGAGCAGTTCTTC
CDR3aa: CASSTGLAVKEYNEQFF

j_gene: TRBJ1-5
abundance: -
d_gene: -
len: 14
v_gene: TRBV28
CDR3nt: TGTGCCAGCAGGCGGCGGAATAGCAATCAGCCCCAGCATTTT
CDR3aa: CASRRRNSNQPQHF

j_gene: TRBJ1-2
abundance: -
d_gene: -
len: 16
v_gene: TRBV4-1
CDR3nt: TGCGCCAGCAGCCAAGAGTTTTCGGGGTTTAGCTATGGCTACACCTTC
CDR3aa: CASSQEFSGFSYGYTF

j_gene: TRBJ1-5
abundance: -
d_gene: -
len: 14
v_gene: TRBV19
CDR3nt: TGTGCCAGCAGTAGGCCAGAGTTCAATCAGCCCCAGCATTTT
CDR3aa: CASSRPEFNQPQHF

j_gene: TRBJ2-3
abundance: -
d_gene: TRBD2
len: 15
v_gene: TRBV28
CDR3nt: TGTGCCAGCACCTTGAGACTAGCTGACACAGATACGCAGTATTTT
CDR3aa: CASTLRLADTDTQYF

j_gene: TRBJ2-1
abundance: -
d_gene: -
len: 14
v_gene: TRBV30
CDR3nt: TGTGCCGGCCCCTCCGGGACGGGGTACAATGAGCAGTTCTTC
CDR3aa: CAGPSGTGYNEQFF

j_gene: TRBJ2-7
abundance: once
d_gene: -
len: 12
v_gene: TRBV14
CDR3nt: TGTGCCAGCATAGGGAGCTCCTGCGAGCAGTACTTC
CDR3aa: CASIGSSCEQYF

j_gene: TRBJ2-5
abundance: -
d_gene: -
len: 16
v_gene: TRBV7-2
CDR3nt: TGTGCCAGCAGCCCTTCCGGAGGGGCTTTCCAAGAGACCCAGTACTTC
CDR3aa: CASSPSGGAFQETQYF

j_gene: TRBJ1-1
abundance: -
d_gene: -
len: 11
v_gene: TRBV3-1/TRBV3-2
CDR3nt: TGTGCCAGCCGGGGGGGGAATGAAGCTTTCTTT
CDR3aa: CASRGGNEAFF